These 17 T cell receptor beta chains originate from one sample sequenced in a study of graft-versus-host responses after intestinal transplantation. TCRdb's table, derived via immunoSEQ multiplex PCR, lists solely in-frame clones and lacks some. The top ten clones hold over 2% of a sample with 45,000 to 60,000 clones, about 90% of them seen once. What these receptors recognize is not known. The source was unstimulated CD4+ T cells sorted from spleen or lymph node cells, collected before transplant. All receptors come from a human donor who was the organ donor for an intestinal transplant.

By sample fraction, this clone is large. The same CDR3 is also encoded by other DNA sequences in this sample. V and J are TRBV7-9 and TRBJ1-4; D remains ambiguous. V lost 3 bases to trimming and J lost 4 bases, with 3 bases between them. Per the germline V gene, CDR1 is SEHNR and CDR2 is FQNEAQ (reference sequence). This CDR3 region has 12 residues. For the CDR3, the DNA is TGTGCCAGCAGCTTTGGTAATGAAAAACTGTTTTTT. It is translated as CASSFGNEKLFF.

This sequence joins TRBV5-6 and TRBJ2-7; 11 nucleotides agree with TRBD2. V lost 2 bases and J lost 3; bases outside the gene matches: 13. This CDR3 region has 18 residues. Germline-derived CDR1 and CDR2 are SGHDT and YYEEEE. CDR3 DNA: TGTGCCAGCAGCTTCCTCACGGGACTAGCGGAGAAAAGCTACGAGCAGTACTTC. This translates into CASSFLTGLAEKSYEQYF.

Only one count was recorded for this clone. The CDR3 sequence is CASSEDRAYEQYF. The CDR3 coding sequence is TGTGCCAGTAGCGAAGACAGGGCCTACGAGCAGTACTTC. This chain connects TRBV19 to TRBJ2-5; 7 bases fit TRBD1. Judging by the DNA end, TRBJ2-7 fits better; the J call may be wrong. The germline V gene encodes CDR1 LNHDA and CDR2 SQIVND (reference sequence). The CDR3 contains 13 residues.

The chain recombines TRBV18 with TRBJ1-1, with D possibly matching TRBD1 (5 bases). The germline V and J ends were trimmed by 0 bases and 0 bases, with 8 bases remaining between them. Per germline, CDR1 KGHSH and CDR2 LQKENI. This CDR3 is 15 amino acids long. The CDR3 DNA follows: TGTGCCAGCTCACCACCGGGGACGGTGAACACTGAAGCTTTCTTT. As protein: CASSPPGTVNTEAFF.

CDR3 DNA: TGTGCCAGCAGCTTAAATACCGGGGAGCTGTTTTTT. It codes for CASSLNTGELFF. The J gene is TRBJ2-2, the V gene TRBV7-8; D remains ambiguous. The CDR3 has 12 residues. Looked up from germline, CDR1 is SGHVS and CDR2 is FQNEAQ. Trimming took off 2 bases at V and 5 bases at J, with 3 bases between the two ends.

Only one count was recorded for this clone. This CDR3 is CSVDRGSTEAFF. CDR3 in DNA: TGCAGCGTTGACAGGGGAAGCACTGAAGCTTTCTTT. The chain employs TRBV29-1 and TRBJ1-1, with D perhaps matching TRBD1 (6 bases). Germline CDR1 reads SQVTM; CDR2 reads ANQGSEA. The CDR3 has 12 residues. V dropped 3 bases and J dropped 4 bases, with 9 bases sitting between them. The full variable domain, in which reference TRBV29-1 and TRBJ1-1 provide the parts outside the CDR3, is SAVISQKPSRDICQRGTSLTIQCQVDSQVTMMFWYRQQPGQSLTLIATANQGSEATYESGFVIDKFPISRPNLTFSTLTVSNMSPEDSSIYLCSVDRGSTEAFFGQGTRLTVV.

This clone has a handful of counts. CDR3 nucleotide sequence: TGTGCCAGCAGCGTAGTTGCGGGAGGGGGGGAGACCCAGTACTTC. This translates into CASSVVAGGGETQYF. V usage is TRBV9 and J usage is TRBJ2-5; 9 positions agree with TRBD2. Germline-derived CDR1 and CDR2 are SGDLS and YYNGEE. Trimming took 0 bases from V and 5 from J; bases not matched to a gene: 5. The CDR3 is made up of 15 amino acids.

The chain combines TRBV6-1 with TRBJ2-1, with TRBD1 matching 9 bases. The CDR3 length is 16 residues. Looked up from germline, CDR1 is MNHNS and CDR2 is SASEGT. Trimming at V came to 1 base and at J to 5 bases, leaving 6 bases not matched to a gene. Here the CDR3 DNA reads TGTGCCAGCAGTGAAGGCGGACAGGGGCGCAACAATGAGCAGTTCTTC. It is translated as CASSEGGQGRNNEQFF.

V usage is TRBV10-3 and J usage is TRBJ2-7, with TRBD1 matching 10 bases. This CDR3 spans 15 amino acids. Germline CDR1 is ENHRY and CDR2 is SYGVKD. Trimming at V came to 4 bases and at J to 2 bases, leaving 5 bases not matched to a gene. The DNA for the CDR3 is TGTGCCATCAGTGCCGGGGACAGGGGCCCCTACGAGCAGTACTTC. Translating gives CAISAGDRGPYEQYF.

The chain uses TRBV4-3 and TRBJ2-7; the match to TRBD2 covers 9 bases. The trim removed 2 bases at V and 2 bases at J, leaving 4 bases unmatched. The CDR3 loop spans 15 amino acids. Per the germline V gene, CDR1 is LGHNA and CDR2 is YSLEER. For the CDR3, the DNA is TGCGCCAGCAGCCAACCGACTAGCGGAGCCTACGAGCAGTACTTC. Amino acids: CASSQPTSGAYEQYF.

V gene TRBV28 combines with J gene TRBJ2-5; D uncertain. The CDR3 runs 10 residues. The germline V and J ends were trimmed by 8 bases and 4 bases, with 5 bases remaining between them. Germline loops: CDR1 MDHEN, CDR2 SYDVKM. This CDR3 reads CASCPETQYF. As DNA, the CDR3 is TGTGCCAGCTGTCCAGAGACCCAGTACTTC. The variable domain in full, completed from reference TRBV28 and TRBJ2-5, reads DVKVTQSSRYLVKRTGEKVFLECVQDMDHENMFWYRQDPGLGLRLIYFSYDVKMKEKGDIPEGYSVSREKKERFSLILESASTNQTSMYLCASCPETQYFGPGTRLLVL.

This clone was observed a few times. CDR3 sequence reads: CAIREGANEKLFF. The CDR3 DNA reads as TGTGCCATCAGGGAGGGGGCTAATGAAAAACTGTTTTTT. The rearrangement uses TRBV10-3 and TRBJ1-4; a possible D gene is TRBD1 (6 bases). Germline CDR1 ENHRY, CDR2 SYGVKD. CDR3 length equals 13 residues. The germline V and J ends were trimmed by 6 bases and 3 bases, with 8 bases remaining between them.

The chain employs TRBV14 and TRBJ2-2, with D perhaps being TRBD1 or TRBD2 (5 bases each). CDR3 size: 12 residues. Germline-derived CDR1 and CDR2 are SGHDN and FVKESK. Trimming left V 4 bases short and J 8 bases short, with 8 bases between. CDR3 nucleotides: TGTGCCAGCAGCCTCGGGGCGGGGGAGCTGTTTTTT. Translating gives CASSLGAGELFF. Full variable domain (outside the CDR3, taken from reference TRBV14 and TRBJ2-2): EAGVTQFPSHSVIEKGQTVTLRCDPISGHDNLYWYRRVMGKEIKFLLHFVKESKQDESGMPNNRFLAERTGGTYSTLKVQPAELEDSGVYFCASSLGAGELFFGEGSRLTVL.

The gene calls are TRBV6-6 and TRBJ2-5; TRBD1 agrees at 8 bases. Losses at the gene ends were 5 bases for V and 3 bases for J; bases not matched to a gene: 2. The CDR3 has 13 amino acids. Germline CDR1 reads MNHNY; CDR2 reads SVGAGI (reference sequence). The CDR3 is CASSRGQEETQYF. Written as DNA, the CDR3 is TGTGCCAGCAGTCGGGGACAGGAAGAGACCCAGTACTTC.

The genes are TRBV27 and TRBJ1-4; D unclear. V shed 2 bases and J shed 6 bases, with 7 bases lying between them. This CDR3 is built from 13 residues. Looked up from germline, CDR1 is MNHEY and CDR2 is SMNVEV (reference sequence). This CDR3 reads CASSLALHEKLFF. The CDR3 DNA sequence: TGTGCCAGCAGTTTAGCCCTTCATGAAAAACTGTTTTTT. Full variable domain (outside the CDR3, taken from reference TRBV27 and TRBJ1-4): EAQVTQNPRYLITVTGKKLTVTCSQNMNHEYMSWYRQDPGLGLRQIYYSMNVEVTDKGDVPEGYKVSRKEKRNFPLILESPSPNQTSLYFCASSLALHEKLFFGSGTQLSVL.

This clone has a single count. The rearrangement joins TRBV5-6 to TRBJ2-1, with TRBD2 as a possible D gene (5 bases). There are 13 residues in the CDR3. Trimming removed 4 bases from V and 5 bases from J, with 10 bases in between. Germline values: CDR1 SGHDT, CDR2 YYEEEE. CDR3 in amino acids: CASSPGSDNEQFF. DNA for the CDR3: TGTGCCAGCAGCCCGGGATCCGACAATGAGCAGTTCTTC.

The chain combines TRBV2 with TRBJ2-7, with TRBD2 as a possible D gene (6 bases). CDR1 and CDR2 (germline): SNHLY, FYNNEI. The ends were cut back, 3 bases at V and 7 bases at J, with 19 bases in the middle. The CDR3 extends over 15 amino acids. In nucleotides, the CDR3 is TGTGCCAGCAGTGAGATTAGCGGATTCAGGGTGGAGCAGTACTTC. Its protein product is CASSEISGFRVEQYF.